A selection of T cell receptor beta chains follows, all from one sample in a study of blood T cell repertoires in COVID-19. Sequencing was performed with immunoSEQ multiplex PCR; in TCRdb, only in-frame clones are kept and a portion is missing. Among about 230,000 clones listed, around four fifths were seen once. The sequenced sample consisted of peripheral blood. The receptor set was obtained from a middle-aged man with active or convalescent COVID-19. CDR3s include the opening cysteine and the closing phenylalanine or tryptophan. The order of the fields is V gene, clone size, D gene, J gene, CDR3 DNA, CDR3 protein. D genes are given only for firm matches. Clone sizes are given selectively: once, few, many, or a class where the clone is expanded.

>TRBV12-5|.|TRBD2|TRBJ2-7
TGTGCTAGTGGTTTGGGACTAGCGGGAGTCGAGCAGTACTTC
CASGLGLAGVEQYF
>TRBV21-1|.|.|TRBJ1-5
TGTGCCAGCAGCAAAGCGATCGGGAGGGAGGGCAATCAGCCCCAGCATTTT
CASSKAIGREGNQPQHF
>TRBV6-2/TRBV6-3|.|.|TRBJ1-2
TGTGCCAGCAGTTACGACTTCGGATCCGACTACACCTTC
CASSYDFGSDYTF
>TRBV18|.|TRBD1|TRBJ1-1
TGTGCCAGCTCACCACTCGGGACAGGTCTCGGGGCTGAAGCTTTCTTT
CASSPLGTGLGAEAFF
>TRBV29-1|.|.|TRBJ2-5
TGCAGCGTTGAACGATCTAGCGAAGAGACCCAGTACTTC
CSVERSSEETQYF
>TRBV5-4|few|.|TRBJ1-6
TGTGCCAGCAATACCCGGTCGACGACTGATTCACCCCTCCACTTT
CASNTRSTTDSPLHF
>TRBV9|.|.|TRBJ2-7
TGTGCCAGCAGTCCAGGGCTAGCGCAGGCCTACGAGCAGTACTTC
CASSPGLAQAYEQYF
>TRBV9|.|TRBD1|TRBJ1-2
TGTGCCAGCAGCGATAGGGGGCACGGCTTTACCTATGGCTACACCTTC
CASSDRGHGFTYGYTF
>TRBV19|.|.|TRBJ2-5
TGTGCCAGTAGTATAGGTTTACAAGAGACCCAGTACTTC
CASSIGLQETQYF
>TRBV3-1/TRBV3-2|once|.|TRBJ2-4
TGTGCCAGCAGCCAAGGACTAACAGAAAACATTCAGTACTTC
CASSQGLTENIQYF
>TRBV11-2|.|.|TRBJ1-5
TGTGCCAGCAGCTTAGCACGGGGCAATCAGCCCCAGCATTTT
CASSLARGNQPQHF
>TRBV19|.|.|TRBJ2-7
TGTGCCAGTAGCAACAAGGCGGGCTACGAGCAGTACTTC
CASSNKAGYEQYF
>TRBV3-1/TRBV3-2|.|.|TRBJ1-4
TGTGCCAGCAGCCAGTCGTTAGAAAAACTGTTTTTT
CASSQSLEKLFF
>TRBV7-2|.|TRBD1|TRBJ1-3
TGTGCCAGCAGCAAGGGACAGGGAGGGTACGGAAACACCATATATTTT
CASSKGQGGYGNTIYF
>TRBV18|few|TRBD2|TRBJ2-7
TGTGCCAGCTCACCAAACTCCGGGACTAGCGGGATACAGTACTTC
CASSPNSGTSGIQYF
>TRBV7-3|.|.|TRBJ2-7
TGTGCCAGCAGCCAACAGGGCGGGTACGAGCAGTACTTC
CASSQQGGYEQYF